Each of the 22 T cell receptor beta chains below was sequenced from the same sample in a study of T cell responses to AZD1222 COVID-19 vaccine. Method: immunoSEQ multiplex PCR; TCRdb's copy keeps in-frame clones and lacks some. The table has roughly 140,000 clones, more than 70% seen once. Sequencing was performed on peripheral blood, taken 28 days after the second AZD1222 dose. These TCRs come from an adult who received the AZD1222 COVID-19 vaccine.

CDR3 loop: CASSQAPSSGSVYEQYF. The CDR3 DNA reads TGTGCCAGCAGCCAAGCACCCTCTAGCGGGAGTGTCTACGAGCAGTACTTC. The gene calls are TRBV4-2 and TRBJ2-7, with 10 positions matching TRBD2. This CDR3 has 17 amino acids. Germline trimming cut 1 base from V and 3 bases from J; bases unmatched to any gene: 9. CDR1 and CDR2 (germline): LGHNA, YNFKEQ.

The chain employs TRBV11-2 and TRBJ2-7; 10 bases line up with TRBD2. Germline lookup yields CDR1 SGHAT and CDR2 FQNNGV. The V and J ends lost 6 bases and 2 bases, in that order; junction bases with no gene match: 7. The CDR3 totals 15 residues. This CDR3 is CASRIRAGGPYEQYF. CDR3 nucleotide sequence: TGTGCCAGCAGGATCCGAGCGGGAGGGCCCTACGAGCAGTACTTC.

The CDR3 protein is CASSLDRMDTIYF. CDR3 nucleotide sequence: TGTGCCAGCAGCTTGGACAGGATGGACACCATATATTTT. The chain uses TRBV5-4 and TRBJ1-3; maybe TRBD1 (5 bases). V shed 0 bases and J shed 8 bases, with 9 bases lying between them. In germline, CDR1 is SGHNT, CDR2 YYREEE (reference sequence). The length of the CDR3 is 13 residues.

V usage is TRBV19 and J usage is TRBJ2-7; D uncertain. The CDR3 totals 13 residues. With 8 bases removed from V and 4 bases from J, the gap between germline ends came to 15 bases. Germline loops: CDR1 LNHDA, CDR2 SQIVND (reference sequence). CDR3 loop: CASSAPFSYEQYF. In nucleotides, the CDR3 is TGTGCCAGTTCCGCTCCCTTTTCTTACGAGCAGTACTTC.

This chain joins TRBV28 and TRBJ2-1; 8 positions agree with TRBD2. The germline gives CDR1 MDHEN, CDR2 SYDVKM. V was pared by 6 bases and J by 13 bases, with 5 bases of the junction left unmatched. This CDR3 is 11 amino acids long. CDR3 in amino acids: CASSRVAGQFF. In nucleotides, the CDR3 is TGTGCCAGCAGCAGGGTAGCGGGACAGTTCTTC.

The chain carries TRBV14 and TRBJ2-1; D ambiguous. Germline assignment: CDR1 SGHDN and CDR2 FVKESK. There are 13 residues in the CDR3. V was pared by 0 bases and J by 15 bases, with 15 bases between. CDR3 protein: CASSQDRIRGRFF. CDR3 coding DNA: TGTGCCAGCAGCCAAGACCGAATCCGTGGTAGGTTCTTC.

This chain links TRBV2 with TRBJ1-5; 8 nucleotides agree with TRBD1. The germline V gene has CDR1 SNHLY and CDR2 FYNNEI. The CDR3 contains 14 residues. With V trimmed by 6 bases and J by 3 bases, 4 bases remained unmatched. CDR3 coding DNA: TGTGCCAGCAGCCCACAGGGGGTCAATCAGCCCCAGCATTTT. It is translated as CASSPQGVNQPQHF.

The chain carries TRBV27 and TRBJ2-5, with D uncertain. CDR3 length: 15 residues. V lost 6 bases to trimming and J lost 4 bases, with 18 bases between them. Germline CDR1 reads MNHEY; CDR2 reads SMNVEV (reference sequence). The CDR3 DNA reads TGTGCCAGCAGCCAAGCTGGGGATCCAAGAGAGACCCAGTACTTC. Its protein product is CASSQAGDPRETQYF.

This clone appeared once. The V call is TRBV20-1, the J call TRBJ2-7; TRBD1 might be the D (5 bases). Germline CDR1 is DFQATT and CDR2 is SNEGSKA (reference sequence). V was clipped by 3 bases and J by 3 bases, with 15 bases between them. The CDR3 consists of 14 residues. As DNA, the CDR3 is TGCAGTGCTAGTGGGGCAGGCGGAAACTACGAGCAGTACTTC. As protein: CSASGAGGNYEQYF.

This clone came up a few times. In nucleotides, the CDR3 is TGTGCCAGCAGCTTAGTCAGCTACGAGCAGTTCTTC. This gives the protein CASSLVSYEQFF. The rearrangement joins TRBV7-9 to TRBJ2-1, with D hard to call. Germline lookup yields CDR1 SEHNR and CDR2 FQNEAQ (reference sequence). V lost 1 base and J lost 10, with 8 bases in between. This CDR3 contains 12 residues.

The chain links TRBV7-8 to TRBJ2-2; 8 bases are shared with TRBD1. Germline values: CDR1 SGHVS, CDR2 FQNEAQ. After removal of 5 bases from V and 4 bases from J, the junction contained 9 bases not matched to a gene. The CDR3 length is 16 residues. The CDR3 loop is CASSLATGDITGELFF. The CDR3 nucleotides read TGTGCCAGCAGCCTGGCGACAGGGGACATCACCGGGGAGCTGTTTTTT.

This clone was detected a few times. The genes are TRBV5-1 and TRBJ2-2, with D unresolved. Trimming pared 0 bases from V and 3 bases from J, leaving 15 bases between. Germline V gene sequence: CDR1 SGHRS, CDR2 YFSETQ. This CDR3 has 17 amino acids. The CDR3 loop is CASSLGDGDPYTGELFF. The CDR3 DNA is TGCGCCAGCAGCTTGGGGGATGGGGATCCCTACACCGGGGAGCTGTTTTTT.

V is TRBV11-2 and J is TRBJ1-2, with D perhaps TRBD1 (6 bases). V lost 3 bases and J lost 8, with 10 bases in between. Germline CDR1 and CDR2: SGHAT and FQNNGV. This CDR3 is 12 amino acids long. CDR3 residues: CASSFEGDGYTF. CDR3 nucleotides: TGTGCCAGCAGCTTCGAGGGGGACGGCTACACCTTC.

The chain couples TRBV19 to TRBJ1-1; a possible D gene is TRBD1 (6 bases). CDR3 length: 15 residues. Trimming left V 8 bases short and J 0 bases short, with 16 bases between. Germline loops: CDR1 LNHDA, CDR2 SQIVND (reference sequence). The CDR3 DNA reads TGTGCCAGTTCCAGACAGGTGAATCTGAACACTGAAGCTTTCTTT. Amino acids: CASSRQVNLNTEAFF.

This clone was picked up one time. V is TRBV18 and J is TRBJ1-2; D gene unclear. V gave up 2 bases and J gave up 2 bases, with 9 bases separating them. CDR1 and CDR2 (germline): KGHSH, LQKENI. This CDR3 spans 14 amino acids. CDR3 protein: CASSPNDANYGYTF. The CDR3 coding sequence is TGTGCCAGCTCACCAAACGACGCCAACTATGGCTACACCTTC.

This chain connects TRBV19 to TRBJ1-4; D perhaps matches TRBD1 (6 bases). The CDR3 contains 15 residues. Trimming took off 9 bases at V and 5 bases at J, with 19 bases between the two ends. The germline gives CDR1 LNHDA, CDR2 SQIVND (reference sequence). CDR3 sequence (DNA): TGTGCCAGAAACCAGGGGTCCCAAGCGAATGAAAAACTGTTTTTT. It encodes CARNQGSQANEKLFF.

This chain joins TRBV6-5 and TRBJ1-5; 8 bases are shared with TRBD1. J was trimmed by 6 bases and V by 4 bases; bases with no gene match: 8. Germline assignment: CDR1 MNHEY and CDR2 SVGAGI. This CDR3 has 15 residues. CDR3 residues: CASSSGTGGGQPQHF. The CDR3 nucleotides read TGTGCCAGCAGTTCCGGGACAGGCGGGGGTCAGCCCCAGCATTTT.

This clone was seen more than once but under ten times. The J gene is TRBJ2-1, the V gene TRBV6-6, with a weak D call TRBD1 (6 bases). Germline V gene data show CDR1 as MNHNY and CDR2 as SVGAGI (reference sequence). This CDR3 region has 13 residues. V gave up 0 bases and J gave up 6 bases, with 6 bases separating them. CDR3 loop: CASSYSGANEQFF. CDR3 in DNA: TGTGCCAGCAGTTACTCGGGGGCCAATGAGCAGTTCTTC.

The rearrangement uses TRBV21-1 and TRBJ1-4; the tabulated D call, TRBD1, remains unverified against the DNA. TRBV21-1 corresponds to a pseudogene. The CDR3 loop spans 14 amino acids. The CDR3 DNA follows: TGTGCCAGCAGCCCACAGGGGGCTAATGAAAAACTGTTTTTT. It translates to CASSPQGANEKLFF.

This clone was counted a single time. The genes are TRBV18 and TRBJ1-1, with D tentatively TRBD1 (6 bases). This CDR3 contains 14 residues. V dropped 1 base and J dropped 7 bases, with 13 bases sitting between them. The germline gives CDR1 KGHSH, CDR2 LQKENI. CDR3 sequence (DNA): TGTGCCAGCTCACCACTCACAGGGCTCGATGAAGCTTTCTTT. Its translation is CASSPLTGLDEAFF.

The V gene is TRBV30, the J gene TRBJ1-6; 11 nucleotides line up with TRBD1. CDR1 is GTSNPN and CDR2 is SVGIG in the germline V gene (reference sequence). The CDR3 extends over 13 amino acids. The J segment lost 9 bases and the V segment lost 3 bases, leaving 1 base of the junction unmatched. CDR3 nucleotide sequence: TGTGCCTGGAGAGGGACAGGGGGTTCACCCCTCCACTTT. Translation: CAWRGTGGSPLHF.

The chain employs TRBV3-1 (or the pseudogene TRBV3-2) and TRBJ1-1, with D maybe TRBD1 (5 bases). CDR1 LGHDT and CDR2 YNNKEL come from the germline V gene (reference sequence). CDR3 length equals 14 residues. Trimming cost V 4 bases and J 6 bases, with 15 bases left between them. In DNA, the CDR3 is TGTGCCAGCAGCCCCGCAGCAGGGTCTGCTGAAGCTTTCTTT. This translates into CASSPAAGSAEAFF.